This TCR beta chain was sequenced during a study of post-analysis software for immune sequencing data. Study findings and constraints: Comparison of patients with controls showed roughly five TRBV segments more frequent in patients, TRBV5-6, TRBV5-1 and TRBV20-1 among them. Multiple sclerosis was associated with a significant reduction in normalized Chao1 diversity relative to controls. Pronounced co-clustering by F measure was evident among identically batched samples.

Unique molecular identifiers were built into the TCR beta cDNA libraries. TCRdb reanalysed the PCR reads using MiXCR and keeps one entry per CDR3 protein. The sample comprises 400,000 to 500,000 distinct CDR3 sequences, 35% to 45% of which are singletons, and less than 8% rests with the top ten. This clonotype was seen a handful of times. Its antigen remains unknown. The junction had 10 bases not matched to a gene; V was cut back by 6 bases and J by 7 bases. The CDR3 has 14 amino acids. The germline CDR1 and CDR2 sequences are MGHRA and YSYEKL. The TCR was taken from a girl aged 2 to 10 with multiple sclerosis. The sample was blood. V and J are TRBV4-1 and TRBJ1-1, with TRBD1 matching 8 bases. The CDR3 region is CASSHRDRNIEAFF. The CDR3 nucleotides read TGCGCCAGCAGTCACCGGGACAGGAATATTGAAGCTTTCTTT.